The sequence of this T cell receptor (beta chain) was determined in a study of cytotoxic CD8 clonotypes in ibrutinib-treated CLL. Study details: Under twelve relapsed/refractory, some 14 treatment-naive; roughly 18 IGHV unmutated.

CDR1 and CDR2 from the germline V gene are GTSNPN and SVGIG (reference sequence). CDR3 length: 15 amino acids. The junction had 14 bases not matched to a gene; V was cut back by 2 bases and J by 8 bases. Turning to this clone: Its specificity is unknown.

Findings of the study overall: Whereas clonality rose at ibrutinib response, it declined toward baseline at progression. Baseline levels of clonality went above those of age-matched healthy donors and moved with circulating CD8+ T-cell counts. Lymph node repertoires were not studied, and sampling times were unmatched.

Only in-frame clones appear in the TCRdb table, and some are missing; sequencing was by immunoSEQ multiplex PCR. Counted here are roughly 45,000 clones, over 50% occurring once; the ten biggest clones make up roughly a fifth. This sequence was found in a human donor with chronic lymphocytic leukemia. Sequencing used PBMCs, obtained after 24 months of ibrutinib treatment. The rearrangement joins TRBV30 to TRBJ1-2; 7 positions match TRBD1. The CDR3 nucleotides read TGTGCCTGGAGTTTTTATGAGGGGGCCGCAGGCGGCTACACCTTC. Protein product: CAWSFYEGAAGGYTF.